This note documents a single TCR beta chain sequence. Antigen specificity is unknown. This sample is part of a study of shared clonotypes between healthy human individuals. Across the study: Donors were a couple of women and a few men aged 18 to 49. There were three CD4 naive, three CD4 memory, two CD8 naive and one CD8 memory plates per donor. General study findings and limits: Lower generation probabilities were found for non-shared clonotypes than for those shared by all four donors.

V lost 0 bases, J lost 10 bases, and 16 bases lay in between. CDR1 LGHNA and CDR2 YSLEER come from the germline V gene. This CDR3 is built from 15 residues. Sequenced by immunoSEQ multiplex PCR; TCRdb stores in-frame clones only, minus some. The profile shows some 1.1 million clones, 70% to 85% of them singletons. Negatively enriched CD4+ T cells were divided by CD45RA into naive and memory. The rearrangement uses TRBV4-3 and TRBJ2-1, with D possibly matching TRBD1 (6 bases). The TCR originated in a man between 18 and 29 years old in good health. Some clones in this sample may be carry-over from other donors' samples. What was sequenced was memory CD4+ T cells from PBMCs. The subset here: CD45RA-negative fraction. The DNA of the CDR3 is TGCGCCAGCAGCCAAGATACAGGCAGGGGCAACGAGCAGTTCTTC. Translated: CASSQDTGRGNEQFF.